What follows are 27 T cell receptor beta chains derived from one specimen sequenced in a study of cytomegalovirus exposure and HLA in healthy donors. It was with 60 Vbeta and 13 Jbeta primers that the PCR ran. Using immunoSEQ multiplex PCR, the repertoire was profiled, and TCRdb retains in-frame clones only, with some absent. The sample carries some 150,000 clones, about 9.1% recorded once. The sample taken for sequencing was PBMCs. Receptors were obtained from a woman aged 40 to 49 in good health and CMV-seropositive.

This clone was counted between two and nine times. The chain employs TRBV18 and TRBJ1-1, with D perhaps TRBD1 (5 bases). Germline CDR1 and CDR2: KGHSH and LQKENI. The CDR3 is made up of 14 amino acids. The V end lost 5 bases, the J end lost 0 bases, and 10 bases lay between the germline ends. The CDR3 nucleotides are TGTGCCAGCTCAGCGGGACCGATGAACACTGAAGCTTTCTTT. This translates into CASSAGPMNTEAFF.

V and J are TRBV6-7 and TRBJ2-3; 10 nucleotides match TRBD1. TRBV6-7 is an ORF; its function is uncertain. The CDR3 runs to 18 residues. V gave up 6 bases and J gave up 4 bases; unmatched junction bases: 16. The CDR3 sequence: CASRDRPGTGEEADTQYF. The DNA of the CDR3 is TGTGCCAGCAGGGACCGCCCCGGGACAGGGGAAGAAGCAGATACGCAGTATTTT.

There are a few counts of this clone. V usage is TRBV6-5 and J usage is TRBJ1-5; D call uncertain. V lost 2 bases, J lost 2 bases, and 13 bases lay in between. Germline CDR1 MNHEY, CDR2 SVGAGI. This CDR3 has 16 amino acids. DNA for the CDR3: TGTGCCAGCAGTTACGGAGGCCCATATGGCAATCAGCCCCAGCATTTT. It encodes CASSYGGPYGNQPQHF.

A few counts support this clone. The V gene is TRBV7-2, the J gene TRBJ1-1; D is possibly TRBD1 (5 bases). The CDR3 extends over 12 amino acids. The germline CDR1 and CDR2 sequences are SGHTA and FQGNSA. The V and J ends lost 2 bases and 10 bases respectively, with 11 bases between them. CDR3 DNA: TGTGCCAGCAGCTTACTGGGGCATGGAGCTTTCTTT. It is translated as CASSLLGHGAFF.

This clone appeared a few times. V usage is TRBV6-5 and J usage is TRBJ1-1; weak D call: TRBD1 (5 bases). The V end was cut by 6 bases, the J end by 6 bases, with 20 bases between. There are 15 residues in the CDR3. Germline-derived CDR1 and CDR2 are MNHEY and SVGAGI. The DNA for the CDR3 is TGTGCCAGCAGCCCCCCCGGGTTCTGGGGGGCTGAAGCTTTCTTT. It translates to CASSPPGFWGAEAFF.

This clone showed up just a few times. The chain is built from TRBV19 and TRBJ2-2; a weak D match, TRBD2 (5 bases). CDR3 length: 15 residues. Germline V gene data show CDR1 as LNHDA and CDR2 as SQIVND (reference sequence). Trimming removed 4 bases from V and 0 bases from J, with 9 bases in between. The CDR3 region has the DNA TGTGCCAGTAGTAGAGGGCAGCCGAACACCGGGGAGCTGTTTTTT. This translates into CASSRGQPNTGELFF.

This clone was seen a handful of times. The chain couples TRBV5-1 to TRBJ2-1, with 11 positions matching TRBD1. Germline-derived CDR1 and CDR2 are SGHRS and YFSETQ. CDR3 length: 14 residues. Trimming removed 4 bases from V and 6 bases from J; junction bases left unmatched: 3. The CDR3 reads CASSHGQGANEQFF. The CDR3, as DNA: TGCGCCAGCAGCCACGGACAGGGGGCCAATGAGCAGTTCTTC.

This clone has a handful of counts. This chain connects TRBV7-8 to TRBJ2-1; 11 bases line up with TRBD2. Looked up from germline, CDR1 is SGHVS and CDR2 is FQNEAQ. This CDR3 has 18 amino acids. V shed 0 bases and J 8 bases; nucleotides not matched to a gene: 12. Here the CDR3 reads CASSLAASSGGPGYEQFF. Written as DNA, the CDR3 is TGTGCCAGCAGCTTAGCCGCGTCTAGCGGGGGGCCGGGGTATGAGCAGTTCTTC.

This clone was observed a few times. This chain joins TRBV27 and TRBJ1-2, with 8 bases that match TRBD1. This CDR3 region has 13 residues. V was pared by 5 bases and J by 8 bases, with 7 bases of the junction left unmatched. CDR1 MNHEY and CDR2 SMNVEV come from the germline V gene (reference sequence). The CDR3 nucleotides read TGTGCCAGCAGTCGACAGGGGACGGGGGGCTACACCTTC. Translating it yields CASSRQGTGGYTF.

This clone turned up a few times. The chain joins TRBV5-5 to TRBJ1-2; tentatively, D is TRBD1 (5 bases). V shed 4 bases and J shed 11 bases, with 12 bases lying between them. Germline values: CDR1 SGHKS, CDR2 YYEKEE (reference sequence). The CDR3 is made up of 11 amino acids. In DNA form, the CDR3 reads TGTGCCAGCAGCCCCGGGGACTTTTACACCTTC. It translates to CASSPGDFYTF. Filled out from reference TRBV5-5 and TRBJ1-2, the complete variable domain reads DAGVTQSPTHLIKTRGQQVTLRCSPISGHKSVSWYQQVLGQGPQFIFQYYEKEERGRGNFPDRFSARQFPNYSSELNVNALLLGDSALYLCASSPGDFYTFGSGTRLTVV.

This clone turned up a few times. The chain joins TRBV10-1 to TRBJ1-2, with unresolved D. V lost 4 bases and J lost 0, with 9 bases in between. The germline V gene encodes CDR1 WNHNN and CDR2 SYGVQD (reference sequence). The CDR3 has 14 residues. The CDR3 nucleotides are TGCGCCAGCAGTGTTGGAGGAGCTAACTATGGCTACACCTTC. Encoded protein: CASSVGGANYGYTF.

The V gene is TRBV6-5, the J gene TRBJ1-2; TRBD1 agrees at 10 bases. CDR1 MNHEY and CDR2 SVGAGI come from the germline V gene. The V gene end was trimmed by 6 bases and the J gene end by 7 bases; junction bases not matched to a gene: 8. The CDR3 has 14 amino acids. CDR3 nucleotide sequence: TGTGCCAGCAGAGACAGGGGGCTCTCCGGTGGCTACACCTTC. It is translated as CASRDRGLSGGYTF.

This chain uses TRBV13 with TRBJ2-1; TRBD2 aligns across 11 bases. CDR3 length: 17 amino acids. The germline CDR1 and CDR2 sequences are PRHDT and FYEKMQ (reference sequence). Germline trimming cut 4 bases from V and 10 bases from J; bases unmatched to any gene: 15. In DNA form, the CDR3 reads TGTGCCAGCAGCTACCGACCCGGAACTAGCGGGGGCGGGGAGCAGTTCTTC. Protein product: CASSYRPGTSGGGEQFF.

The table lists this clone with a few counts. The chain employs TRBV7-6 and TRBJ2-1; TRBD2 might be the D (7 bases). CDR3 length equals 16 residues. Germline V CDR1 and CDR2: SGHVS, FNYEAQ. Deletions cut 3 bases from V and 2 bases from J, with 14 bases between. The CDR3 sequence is CASSFTTGLAYNEQFF. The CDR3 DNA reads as TGTGCCAGCAGCTTTACGACAGGACTAGCCTACAATGAGCAGTTCTTC. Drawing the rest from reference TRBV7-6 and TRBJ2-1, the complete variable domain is GAGVSQSPRYKVTKRGQDVALRCDPISGHVSLYWYRQALGQGPEFLTYFNYEAQQDKSGLPNDRFSAERPEGSISTLTIQRTEQRDSAMYRCASSFTTGLAYNEQFFGPGTRLTVL.

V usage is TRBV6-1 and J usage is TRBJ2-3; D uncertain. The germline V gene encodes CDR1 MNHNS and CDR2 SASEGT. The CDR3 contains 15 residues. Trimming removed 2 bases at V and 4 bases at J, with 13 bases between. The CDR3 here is CASSEIRGVADTQYF. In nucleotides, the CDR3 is TGTGCCAGCAGTGAAATAAGAGGAGTAGCAGATACGCAGTATTTT.

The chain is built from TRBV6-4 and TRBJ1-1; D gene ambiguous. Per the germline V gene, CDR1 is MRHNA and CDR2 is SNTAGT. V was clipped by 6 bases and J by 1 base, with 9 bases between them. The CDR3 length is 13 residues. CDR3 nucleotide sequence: TGTGCCAGCAGGCAGGAAGGGAACACTGAAGCTTTCTTT. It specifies CASRQEGNTEAFF.

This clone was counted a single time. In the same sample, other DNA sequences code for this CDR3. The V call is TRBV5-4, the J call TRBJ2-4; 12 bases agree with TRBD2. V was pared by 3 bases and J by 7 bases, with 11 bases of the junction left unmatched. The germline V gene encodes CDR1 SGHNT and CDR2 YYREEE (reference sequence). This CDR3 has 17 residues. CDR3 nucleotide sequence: TGTGCCAGCAGCTCCCCTAGCGGGGGGGCCGTGGGGAACATTCAGTACTTC. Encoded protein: CASSSPSGGAVGNIQYF.

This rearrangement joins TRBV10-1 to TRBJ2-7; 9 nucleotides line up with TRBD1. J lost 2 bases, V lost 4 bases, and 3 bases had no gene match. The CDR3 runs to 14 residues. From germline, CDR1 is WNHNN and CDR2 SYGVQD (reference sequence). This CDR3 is CASSGGQGAYEQYF. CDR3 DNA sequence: TGCGCCAGCAGTGGGGGACAGGGAGCCTACGAGCAGTACTTC.

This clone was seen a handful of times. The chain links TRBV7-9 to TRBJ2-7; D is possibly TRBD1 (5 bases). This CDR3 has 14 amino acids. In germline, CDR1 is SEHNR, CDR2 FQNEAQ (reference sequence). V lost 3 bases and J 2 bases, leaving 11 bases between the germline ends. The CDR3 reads CASSLSDTTYEQYF. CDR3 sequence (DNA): TGTGCCAGCAGCTTGTCGGACACTACCTACGAGCAGTACTTC.

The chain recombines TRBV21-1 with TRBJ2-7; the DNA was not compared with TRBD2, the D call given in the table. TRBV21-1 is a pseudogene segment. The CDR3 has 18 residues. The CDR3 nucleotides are TGTGCCAGCAGCAAAGCGCTCAGGAGCGGGAGGCATCTCTACGAGCAGTACTTC. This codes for CASSKALRSGRHLYEQYF.

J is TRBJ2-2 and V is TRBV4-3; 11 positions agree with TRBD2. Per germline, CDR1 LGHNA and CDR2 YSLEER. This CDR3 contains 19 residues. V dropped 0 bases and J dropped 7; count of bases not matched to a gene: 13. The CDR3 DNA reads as TGCGCCAGCAGCCAAGATCGGCTAGCGGGGGGCGGGATAGGCGGGGAGCTGTTTTTT. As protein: CASSQDRLAGGGIGGELFF.

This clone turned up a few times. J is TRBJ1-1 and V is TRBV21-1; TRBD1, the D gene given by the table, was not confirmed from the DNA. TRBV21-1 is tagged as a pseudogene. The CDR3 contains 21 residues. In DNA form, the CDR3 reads TGTGCCAGCAGCAAAGTCTATTACTTTTGGGACAGGGGGCTCGGGAACACTGAAGCTTTCTTT. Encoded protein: CASSKVYYFWDRGLGNTEAFF.

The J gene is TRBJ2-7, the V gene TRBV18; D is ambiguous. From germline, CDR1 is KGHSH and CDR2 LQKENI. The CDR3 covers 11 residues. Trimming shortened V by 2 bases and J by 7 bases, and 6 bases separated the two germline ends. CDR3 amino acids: CASSPKHEQYF. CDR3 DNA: TGTGCCAGCTCACCAAAGCATGAGCAGTACTTC.

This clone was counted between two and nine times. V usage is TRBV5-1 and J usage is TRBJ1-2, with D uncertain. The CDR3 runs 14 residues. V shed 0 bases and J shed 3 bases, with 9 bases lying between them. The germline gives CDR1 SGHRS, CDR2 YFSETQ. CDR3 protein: CASSLDGSYYGYTF. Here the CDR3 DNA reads TGCGCCAGCAGCTTGGATGGGAGTTACTATGGCTACACCTTC.

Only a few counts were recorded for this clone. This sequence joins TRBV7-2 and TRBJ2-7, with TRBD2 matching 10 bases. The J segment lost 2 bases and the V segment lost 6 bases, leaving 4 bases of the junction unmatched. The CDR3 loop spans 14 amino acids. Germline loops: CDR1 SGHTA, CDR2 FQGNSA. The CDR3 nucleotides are TGTGCCAGCAGTTCTAGCGGGGGCCCCTACGAGCAGTACTTC. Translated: CASSSSGGPYEQYF.

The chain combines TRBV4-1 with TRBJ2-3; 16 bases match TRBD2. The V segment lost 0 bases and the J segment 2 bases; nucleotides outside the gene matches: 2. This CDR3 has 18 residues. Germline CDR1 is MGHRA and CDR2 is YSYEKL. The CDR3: CASSQEGLAGGFTDTQYF. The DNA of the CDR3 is TGCGCCAGCAGCCAAGAGGGACTAGCGGGGGGGTTCACAGATACGCAGTATTTT.

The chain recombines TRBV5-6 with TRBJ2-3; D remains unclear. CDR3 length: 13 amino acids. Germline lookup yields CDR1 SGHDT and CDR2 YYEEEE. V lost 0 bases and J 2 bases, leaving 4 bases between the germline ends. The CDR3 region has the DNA TGTGCCAGCAGCTTGGTAGCCACAGATACGCAGTATTTT. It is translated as CASSLVATDTQYF.